This T cell receptor (beta chain) came from a study of Ad26.COV2.S vaccination and SARS-CoV-2 variants. TCRdb keeps only in-frame clones here, not all; method: immunoSEQ multiplex PCR. The data show approximately 300,000 clones, 70% to 90% seen once. The CDR3 is 13 residues long. Germline V gene lookup returns CDR1 SGDLS and CDR2 YYNGEE. Trimming shortened V by 4 bases and J by 2 bases, and 4 bases separated the two germline ends. Described treatment: some 19 received Ad26.COV2.S at low or high dose, single or two shots; roughly five received placebo; per-sample allocation not given. The study sampled participants on day 63 after the first vaccine or placebo injection.

The chain employs TRBV9 and TRBJ2-6; no firm D call. The clonotype was recovered from a person between 18 and 60 years old who received the Ad26.COV2.S COVID-19 vaccine or a placebo. The sequencing here drew on peripheral blood, taken in a trial of Ad26.COV2.S vaccine versus placebo. The CDR3 DNA reads TGTGCCAGCAGCTCCCCTGGGGCCAACGTCCTGACTTTC. This gives the protein CASSSPGANVLTF.